These T cell receptor beta chains were read from a single sample in a study of T cells in Graves' hyperthyroidism and ophthalmopathy. TCRdb itself ran the multiplex PCR reads through MiXCR, one entry per CDR3 protein. The table lists roughly 400,000 distinct CDR3 sequences, about a sixth of them singletons. Material: blood. The receptors derive from a woman between 18 and 30 years old with Graves' hyperthyroidism that later progressed to Graves' ophthalmopathy. The CDR3 runs from the conserved cysteine through the conserved F or W. The order of the fields is D gene, V gene, J gene, CDR3 length, clone size, CDR3 protein, CDR3 DNA. The D gene is left open where the match is weak. Not every row has a clone size; where given, it reads once, few, many or a size class.

d_gene: TRBD2; v_gene: TRBV20-1; j_gene: TRBJ2-5; len: 16; abundance: many; CDR3aa: CSARRLAGENWETQYF; CDR3nt: TGCAGTGCTAGAAGACTAGCGGGAGAGAATTGGGAGACCCAGTACTTC
d_gene: TRBD2; v_gene: TRBV20-1; j_gene: TRBJ2-1; len: 15; abundance: many; CDR3aa: CSAPSGSGDYNEQFF; CDR3nt: TGCAGTGCTCCCTCCGGGAGCGGGGATTACAATGAGCAGTTCTTC
d_gene: TRBD1; v_gene: TRBV25-1; j_gene: TRBJ1-4; len: 15; abundance: -; CDR3aa: CASSEFRGHAEKLFF; CDR3nt: TGTGCCAGCAGTGAATTCAGGGGGCATGCTGAAAAACTGTTTTTT
d_gene: -; v_gene: TRBV5-1; j_gene: TRBJ2-1; len: 13; abundance: few; CDR3aa: CASSWVPWDEQFF; CDR3nt: TGCGCCAGCAGCTGGGTCCCTTGGGATGAGCAGTTCTTC
d_gene: TRBD1; v_gene: TRBV3-1; j_gene: TRBJ2-7; len: 14; abundance: many; CDR3aa: CASSHVDRGNEQYF; CDR3nt: TGTGCCAGCAGCCACGTGGACAGGGGAAACGAGCAGTACTTC
d_gene: -; v_gene: TRBV15; j_gene: TRBJ2-1; len: 14; abundance: few; CDR3aa: CATSKTTRFNEQFF; CDR3nt: TGTGCCACCAGCAAGACGACTCGGTTCAATGAGCAGTTCTTC
d_gene: TRBD2; v_gene: TRBV5-1; j_gene: TRBJ2-1; len: 16; abundance: few; CDR3aa: CASSSLAGEDYNEQFF; CDR3nt: TGCGCCAGCAGCAGTCTAGCGGGAGAAGACTACAATGAGCAGTTCTTC
d_gene: TRBD2; v_gene: TRBV18; j_gene: TRBJ2-3; len: 16; abundance: many; CDR3aa: CASSPQLAGVTDTQYF; CDR3nt: TGTGCCAGCTCACCGCAACTGGCGGGAGTGACAGATACGCAGTATTTT
d_gene: TRBD2; v_gene: TRBV20-1; j_gene: TRBJ2-5; len: 15; abundance: -; CDR3aa: CSARLLTSGQETQYF; CDR3nt: TGCAGTGCTCGACTTTTAACTAGCGGACAAGAGACCCAGTACTTC
d_gene: TRBD2; v_gene: TRBV6-2/TRBV6-3; j_gene: TRBJ2-1; len: 20; abundance: -; CDR3aa: CASSYLASGRELRGYNEQFF; CDR3nt: TGTGCCAGCAGTTACTTGGCTAGCGGAAGGGAACTTCGGGGATACAATGAGCAGTTCTTC
d_gene: -; v_gene: TRBV11-2; j_gene: TRBJ2-7; len: 13; abundance: -; CDR3aa: CASSLEHAWEQYF; CDR3nt: TGTGCCAGCAGCTTAGAGCATGCCTGGGAGCAGTACTTC
d_gene: -; v_gene: TRBV7-2; j_gene: TRBJ2-2; len: 14; abundance: few; CDR3aa: CASSRVTRSGELFF; CDR3nt: TGTGCCAGCAGCCGCGTCACGAGGTCCGGGGAGCTGTTTTTT
d_gene: -; v_gene: TRBV28; j_gene: TRBJ1-6; len: 15; abundance: many; CDR3aa: CASTPGGVGLSPLHF; CDR3nt: TGTGCCAGCACCCCGGGGGGGGTAGGCCTTTCACCCCTCCACTTT
d_gene: TRBD2; v_gene: TRBV6-2/TRBV6-3; j_gene: TRBJ2-2; len: 15; abundance: -; CDR3aa: CASSRTSGSGGELFF; CDR3nt: TGTGCCAGCAGTCGGACTAGCGGGAGCGGCGGGGAGCTGTTTTTT
d_gene: -; v_gene: TRBV7-2; j_gene: TRBJ2-2; len: 12; abundance: -; CDR3aa: CASTHSTGELFF; CDR3nt: TGTGCCAGCACCCATTCCACCGGGGAGCTGTTTTTT
d_gene: -; v_gene: TRBV24-1; j_gene: TRBJ1-2; len: 14; abundance: -; CDR3aa: CATSAPDSKEVYTF; CDR3nt: TGTGCCACCAGTGCCCCGGACTCAAAGGAAGTCTACACCTTC
d_gene: -; v_gene: TRBV3-1; j_gene: TRBJ2-1; len: 15; abundance: many; CDR3aa: CASSQAVSSGNEQFF; CDR3nt: TGTGCCAGCAGCCAAGCGGTCTCCAGCGGTAATGAGCAGTTCTTC
d_gene: -; v_gene: TRBV29-1; j_gene: TRBJ2-1; len: 13; abundance: many; CDR3aa: CSVSPTLYNEQFF; CDR3nt: TGCAGCGTCTCCCCGACACTTTACAATGAGCAGTTCTTC
d_gene: TRBD1; v_gene: TRBV5-6; j_gene: TRBJ2-5; len: 15; abundance: -; CDR3aa: CASSPGTGLQETQYF; CDR3nt: TGTGCCAGCAGCCCGGGGACAGGCCTCCAAGAGACCCAGTACTTC
d_gene: TRBD2; v_gene: TRBV20-1; j_gene: TRBJ2-3; len: 13; abundance: many; CDR3aa: CSERAGGGDTQYF; CDR3nt: TGCAGTGAGCGGGCGGGAGGAGGAGATACGCAGTATTTT
d_gene: TRBD1; v_gene: TRBV7-9; j_gene: TRBJ1-4; len: 15; abundance: -; CDR3aa: CASSQGQGQNEKLFF; CDR3nt: TGTGCCAGCAGCCAGGGCCAGGGACAGAATGAAAAACTGTTTTTT
d_gene: -; v_gene: TRBV5-1; j_gene: TRBJ2-3; len: 15; abundance: few; CDR3aa: CASSSPRASTDTQYF; CDR3nt: TGCGCCAGCAGCTCCCCTAGGGCTAGCACAGATACGCAGTATTTT
d_gene: TRBD2; v_gene: TRBV4-3; j_gene: TRBJ2-1; len: 15; abundance: -; CDR3aa: CASSPGSGTYNEQFF; CDR3nt: TGCGCCAGCAGCCCAGGTAGCGGGACCTACAATGAGCAGTTCTTC
d_gene: TRBD2; v_gene: TRBV5-1; j_gene: TRBJ2-1; len: 22; abundance: many; CDR3aa: CASSSYGLAGKWRPDDYNEQFF; CDR3nt: TGCGCCAGCAGCTCCTATGGACTAGCGGGAAAATGGCGGCCAGATGACTACAATGAGCAGTTCTTC
d_gene: TRBD1; v_gene: TRBV4-1; j_gene: TRBJ1-4; len: 14; abundance: -; CDR3aa: CASSLGTGSEKLFF; CDR3nt: TGCGCCAGCAGCCTGGGGACAGGAAGTGAAAAACTGTTTTTT
d_gene: TRBD1; v_gene: TRBV24-1; j_gene: TRBJ2-7; len: 18; abundance: -; CDR3aa: CATSDLTGQGDTEYEQYF; CDR3nt: TGTGCCACCAGTGATTTGACCGGACAGGGGGATACGGAATACGAGCAGTACTTC
d_gene: -; v_gene: TRBV2; j_gene: TRBJ2-5; len: 12; abundance: many; CDR3aa: CASTRSPVTQYF; CDR3nt: TGTGCCAGCACTCGATCCCCGGTGACCCAGTACTTC
d_gene: -; v_gene: TRBV28; j_gene: TRBJ1-1; len: 14; abundance: many; CDR3aa: CASSLMREYTEAFF; CDR3nt: TGTGCCAGCAGTTTAATGCGAGAGTACACTGAAGCTTTCTTT
d_gene: TRBD1; v_gene: TRBV10-3; j_gene: TRBJ1-1; len: 14; abundance: many; CDR3aa: CAIRGTGDGTEAFF; CDR3nt: TGTGCCATCAGGGGGACAGGGGACGGCACTGAAGCTTTCTTT
d_gene: -; v_gene: TRBV27; j_gene: TRBJ2-7; len: 14; abundance: many; CDR3aa: CASSLGSFLYEQYF; CDR3nt: TGTGCCAGCAGTTTGGGTTCCTTCCTATACGAGCAGTACTTC
d_gene: -; v_gene: TRBV20-1; j_gene: TRBJ1-2; len: 15; abundance: few; CDR3aa: CSASSPTAGDYGYTF; CDR3nt: TGCAGTGCTAGTTCCCCGACGGCAGGCGACTATGGCTACACCTTC
d_gene: -; v_gene: TRBV2; j_gene: TRBJ1-1; len: 14; abundance: many; CDR3aa: CASSGEGESTEAFF; CDR3nt: TGTGCCAGCAGTGGGGAGGGAGAGAGCACTGAAGCTTTCTTT
d_gene: TRBD2; v_gene: TRBV28; j_gene: TRBJ2-7; len: 14; abundance: -; CDR3aa: CASSPPELAYEQYF; CDR3nt: TGTGCCAGCAGTCCGCCGGAACTAGCGTACGAGCAGTACTTC
d_gene: -; v_gene: TRBV25-1; j_gene: TRBJ2-1; len: 16; abundance: -; CDR3aa: CASSEGRLKAYNEQFF; CDR3nt: TGTGCCAGCAGCGAAGGGCGGCTTAAGGCCTACAATGAGCAGTTCTTC
d_gene: TRBD1; v_gene: TRBV25-1; j_gene: TRBJ2-7; len: 15; abundance: -; CDR3aa: CASSQQGDRGYEQYF; CDR3nt: TGTGCCAGCAGTCAACAAGGGGACAGGGGCTACGAGCAGTACTTC
d_gene: -; v_gene: TRBV12-3/TRBV12-4; j_gene: TRBJ1-2; len: 13; abundance: many; CDR3aa: CASSTGLIYGYTF; CDR3nt: TGTGCCAGCAGTACGGGCTTAATCTATGGCTACACCTTC
d_gene: -; v_gene: TRBV6-1; j_gene: TRBJ2-5; len: 13; abundance: few; CDR3aa: CASSEDSHSYGYF; CDR3nt: TGTGCCAGCAGTGAAGACAGTCACTCATATGGGTACTTC
d_gene: -; v_gene: TRBV6-2/TRBV6-3; j_gene: TRBJ2-7; len: 16; abundance: few; CDR3aa: CASSYGGPQSSYEQYF; CDR3nt: TGTGCCAGCAGTTACGGGGGGCCCCAGAGCTCCTACGAGCAGTACTTC
d_gene: -; v_gene: TRBV30; j_gene: TRBJ1-5; len: 13; abundance: many; CDR3aa: CAWSGGFHQPQHF; CDR3nt: TGTGCCTGGAGTGGTGGGTTCCATCAGCCCCAGCATTTT
d_gene: TRBD2; v_gene: TRBV5-1; j_gene: TRBJ2-5; len: 17; abundance: -; CDR3aa: CASSPRHTAGDGETQYF; CDR3nt: TGCGCCAGCAGCCCCCGACACACTGCGGGAGACGGAGAGACCCAGTACTTC
d_gene: -; v_gene: TRBV4-1; j_gene: TRBJ1-4; len: 15; abundance: -; CDR3aa: CASSQDLALVEKLFF; CDR3nt: TGCGCCAGCAGCCAAGATCTTGCCTTAGTCGAAAAACTGTTTTTT
d_gene: TRBD2; v_gene: TRBV7-2; j_gene: TRBJ2-1; len: 16; abundance: many; CDR3aa: CASSLDSSGTYNEQFF; CDR3nt: TGTGCCAGCAGCTTAGATTCTAGCGGAACCTACAATGAGCAGTTCTTC
d_gene: -; v_gene: TRBV30; j_gene: TRBJ1-3; len: 15; abundance: many; CDR3aa: CAWSVSRSSGNTIYF; CDR3nt: TGTGCCTGGAGTGTCTCCAGGAGCTCTGGAAACACCATATATTTT
d_gene: -; v_gene: TRBV27; j_gene: TRBJ2-2; len: 14; abundance: few; CDR3aa: CASSLGQVTGELFF; CDR3nt: TGTGCCAGCAGTTTAGGGCAGGTGACCGGGGAGCTGTTTTTT
d_gene: -; v_gene: TRBV6-5; j_gene: TRBJ2-1; len: 15; abundance: -; CDR3aa: CASSYRVFSYNEQFF; CDR3nt: TGTGCCAGCAGTTACAGGGTCTTCTCCTACAATGAGCAGTTCTTC
d_gene: TRBD2; v_gene: TRBV4-1; j_gene: TRBJ2-7; len: 18; abundance: few; CDR3aa: CASSQKTVMAGGPYEQYF; CDR3nt: TGCGCCAGCAGCCAAAAAACCGTGATGGCGGGAGGGCCGTACGAGCAGTACTTC
d_gene: -; v_gene: TRBV7-6; j_gene: TRBJ2-1; len: 16; abundance: once; CDR3aa: CASSLGGWGGTNEQFF; CDR3nt: TGTGCCAGCAGCTTAGGGGGGTGGGGCGGGACCAATGAGCAGTTCTTC
d_gene: -; v_gene: TRBV12-3/TRBV12-4; j_gene: TRBJ1-2; len: 12; abundance: many; CDR3aa: CASSSPAGGYTF; CDR3nt: TGTGCCAGCAGTTCTCCTGCTGGGGGCTACACCTTC
d_gene: -; v_gene: TRBV18; j_gene: TRBJ2-7; len: 16; abundance: few; CDR3aa: CASSPPRGQGPYEQYF; CDR3nt: TGTGCCAGCTCACCACCGCGGGGGCAGGGCCCCTACGAGCAGTACTTC
d_gene: TRBD2; v_gene: TRBV12-3/TRBV12-4; j_gene: TRBJ2-3; len: 17; abundance: many; CDR3aa: CASSLGGLAGVADTQYF; CDR3nt: TGTGCCAGCAGTTTGGGAGGACTAGCGGGAGTTGCAGATACGCAGTATTTT
d_gene: -; v_gene: TRBV20-1; j_gene: TRBJ2-1; len: 15; abundance: -; CDR3aa: CSARTGEGAVNEQFF; CDR3nt: TGCAGTGCTAGGACAGGGGAGGGGGCAGTCAATGAGCAGTTCTTC